This record covers a single T cell receptor beta chain. Its antigen is currently not known. The input lacks base qualities; no much larger clone sits a single base away. The immunoSEQ Assay, a bias-controlled multiplex PCR, was used to amplify TCRbeta CDR3 regions from genomic DNA. The paper's processing steps were these. The number of nucleated cells in each sample was estimated by amplification of reference gene primers within the assay. To quantify the absolute abundance of each unique TCRbeta CDR3 rearrangement, sequence reads were collapsed and filtered. For each sample, productive Simpson clonality was calculated as the square root of Simpson's diversity index across productive rearrangements. The clones in this table, taken by TCRdb from immuneACCESS, are in-frame only. Not every clone is retained; where verified, under half of the shortfall comes from an unresolved V gene, and the cause of the rest is unknown. That table supplies the V and J calls and clone size; D and trimming were determined from the DNA. Present in this sample are under 300,000 clones, roughly three quarters of which were seen just once. About 4% of the sample belongs to the ten largest clones.

The sample comes from a study of blood T cell repertoires in COVID-19 (dated by TCRdb to about 2020). Turning to the overall study: Samples covering the acute and convalescent phases of COVID-19 were provided by collaborators in the United States, Italy and Spain. HLA class I and class II types, where available, came from metadata supplied by the sample provider rather than from assay-based typing. The repertoires were released in a freely available public database intended as a resource for research on the immune response to SARS-CoV-2. The dataset comprised deeply sampled blood TCRbeta repertoires from subjects exposed to, actively infected with, or recovered from COVID-19. The prospective study material was composed of cDNA or gDNA derived from T cells, B-cell-depleted T cells, or PBMCs. A de-identified subject ID, COVID-19 status, age in years and sex were almost always included in the sample metadata. The samples were drawn from the first 160 participants of the ongoing ImmuneRACE study and from 950 to 1,500 subjects provided by 6 global collaborators. Study-level results and caveats: Clinical and demographic metadata were provided uncurated, with the amount varying by source and participant.

The germline V gene yields KGHSH for CDR1 and LQKENI for CDR2. Inclusive of the bounding cysteine and phenylalanine, the CDR3 is 15 residues long. Only the CDR3 DNA stays, 45 bases, in frame from base 1. Relative to germline, V is 3 bases shorter and J is 4 bases shorter, with 13 bases between their ends. The collaborating institutions used their own protocols to collect whole blood in K2EDTA tubes. For TCRbeta analysis, collaborator samples were shipped as frozen whole blood, as isolated PBMCs, or as DNA extracted from either sample type. The V gene is TRBV18 and the J gene is TRBJ2-1; the best D guess is TRBD2, with 7 bases matching. Sequenced material: peripheral blood. The sequence derives from a woman between 40 and 50 years old with active or convalescent COVID-19. The CDR3 region reads CASSPRGAQYNEQFF. The base sequence is TGTGCCAGCTCACCTCGGGGGGCCCAATACAATGAGCAGTTCTTC.